This entry lists 27 T cell receptor beta chains sequenced from one sample in a study of cytomegalovirus exposure and HLA in healthy donors. PCR involved 60 Vbeta and 13 Jbeta primers. Profiling relied on immunoSEQ multiplex PCR, and the TCRdb table lists in-frame clones only, not all of them. The repertoire has roughly 93,000 clones, around three quarters of them found once; the top ten carry 3%. The specimen sequenced was PBMCs. All receptors come from a man aged 40-50 years in good health and CMV-seronegative.

The CDR3 DNA is TGTGCCAGCAGCCCCCGAGGACTAGCGGGGGCTCTAAATGAGCAGTTCTTC. The encoded protein is CASSPRGLAGALNEQFF. This chain joins TRBV9 and TRBJ2-1; 13 bases align to TRBD2. This CDR3 contains 17 residues. The ends lost 4 bases at V and 7 bases at J; junction bases unmatched: 11. Germline V gene sequence: CDR1 SGDLS, CDR2 YYNGEE.

In this sample, this clone turned up once. An end of the junction does not agree with germline; a read error may underlie this. The chain carries TRBV7-6 and TRBJ2-1; TRBD2 agrees at 10 bases. Germline CDR1 and CDR2: SGHVS and FNYEAQ. The CDR3 contains 15 residues. CDR3 residues: CASSLAVQRGGLIVF. The CDR3 DNA reads as TGTGCCAGCAGCTTAGCGGTCCAGCGGGGGGGCCTAATTGTCTTC.

This chain joins TRBV15 and TRBJ2-5, with 12 bases fitting TRBD2. Looked up from germline, CDR1 is LNHNV and CDR2 is YYDKDF (reference sequence). The length of the CDR3 is 15 residues. V lost 5 bases and J lost 11; bases outside the gene matches: 12. The CDR3 sequence is CATSGYRTSGEEQYF. CDR3 in DNA: TGTGCCACCAGCGGGTATCGGACTAGCGGGGAGGAGCAGTACTTC. The full variable domain, with the rest looked up from reference TRBV15 and TRBJ2-5, is DAMVIQNPRYQVTQFGKPVTLSCSQTLNHNVMYWYQQKSSQAPKLLFHYYDKDFNNEADTPDNFQSRRPNTSFCFLDIRSPGLGDTAMYLCATSGYRTSGEEQYFGPGTRLLVL.

The chain uses TRBV7-2 and TRBJ1-2; 9 positions agree with TRBD1. J gave up 5 bases and V 5 bases, and 9 bases lay outside the gene matches. The CDR3 covers 15 residues. Germline V gene sequence: CDR1 SGHTA, CDR2 FQGNSA. The CDR3 spells CASSLDRGESYGYTF. CDR3 DNA sequence: TGTGCCAGCAGCCTCGACAGGGGGGAATCGTATGGCTACACCTTC.

This clone was picked up one time. The V gene is TRBV5-5, the J gene TRBJ2-1; the match to TRBD1 covers 7 bases. The CDR3 is made up of 16 amino acids. CDR1 is SGHKS, CDR2 YYEKEE, per germline (reference sequence). Trimming at V came to 0 bases and at J to 0 bases, leaving 3 bases not matched to a gene. DNA of the CDR3: TGTGCCAGCAGCTTGGCCAAGGGGGCCTCCTACAATGAGCAGTTCTTC. It specifies CASSLAKGASYNEQFF.

A single count supports this clone. The V call is TRBV5-4, the J call TRBJ2-2, with 8 bases matching TRBD1. Germline trimming cut 0 bases from V and 4 bases from J; bases unmatched to any gene: 2. This CDR3 is built from 15 residues. From germline, CDR1 is SGHNT and CDR2 YYREEE (reference sequence). The CDR3 nucleotides read TGTGCCAGCAGCTTGGCCGGACAGGGCACCGGGGAGCTGTTTTTT. Translation: CASSLAGQGTGELFF.

The rearrangement joins TRBV12-5 to TRBJ2-2; possible D gene TRBD1, 5 bases. Germline V lookup: CDR1 LGHNT, CDR2 FRNRAP. The CDR3 sequence is 13 residues long. The V end lost 0 bases, the J end lost 7 bases, and 6 bases lay between the germline ends. CDR3 amino acids: CASGLVQGGELFF. Here the CDR3 DNA reads TGTGCTAGTGGTTTGGTTCAGGGCGGGGAGCTGTTTTTT.

This clone was seen only a few times. At the DNA level, this CDR3 is encoded by other sequences in the same sample as well. The rearrangement links TRBV27 to TRBJ2-2, with D possibly matching TRBD2 (6 bases). The V and J ends lost 1 base and 6 bases respectively, with 9 bases between them. Per the germline V gene, CDR1 is MNHEY and CDR2 is SMNVEV (reference sequence). This CDR3 has 14 residues. CDR3 nucleotide sequence: TGTGCCAGCAGTTTATTGGGGGGTGCCGGGGAGCTGTTTTTT. As protein: CASSLLGGAGELFF.

The chain employs TRBV6-1 and TRBJ2-3, with a tentative D call TRBD1 (6 bases). There are 15 residues in the CDR3. The germline CDR1 and CDR2 sequences are MNHNS and SASEGT. V lost 3 bases, J lost 4 bases, and 14 bases lay in between. CDR3 loop: CASSEVQGSPDTQYF. The CDR3 bases are TGTGCCAGCAGTGAGGTACAGGGCTCCCCAGATACGCAGTATTTT.

V usage is TRBV29-1 and J usage is TRBJ1-2; 10 positions match TRBD1. With V trimmed by 5 bases and J by 8 bases, 5 bases remained unmatched. This CDR3 is built from 12 residues. Germline V gene lookup returns CDR1 SQVTM and CDR2 ANQGSEA. The DNA for the CDR3 is TGCAGCGTTTGGACAGGGGGAAAGGGCTACACCTTC. Its protein product is CSVWTGGKGYTF.

V usage is TRBV7-8 and J usage is TRBJ1-1; tentatively, D is TRBD1 (5 bases). V was clipped by 6 bases and J by 1 base, with 9 bases between them. CDR3 length: 13 residues. Germline V gene data show CDR1 as SGHVS and CDR2 as FQNEAQ. CDR3 region: CASRSDRNTEAFF. The CDR3 region has the DNA TGTGCCAGCAGGTCCGACAGGAACACTGAAGCTTTCTTT.

This clone was seen a few times. This chain connects TRBV6-5 to TRBJ1-4, with D unresolved. Germline V gene data show CDR1 as MNHEY and CDR2 as SVGAGI. The length of the CDR3 is 16 residues. Deletions cut 0 bases from V and 0 bases from J, with 8 bases between. In DNA form, the CDR3 reads TGTGCCAGCAGTTACTCGAACTTAGCAACTAATGAAAAACTGTTTTTT. Protein product: CASSYSNLATNEKLFF.

A note on this clone: One end of the junction fails to match germline, which may point to a read error. This sequence joins TRBV10-2 and TRBJ2-7; 8 nucleotides agree with TRBD1. There are 13 residues in the CDR3. Germline V gene sequence: CDR1 WSHSY, CDR2 SAAADI. CDR3 coding DNA: TGCGCCAGCAGTGAGACAGGGGGTCTCTCAAGCAACTTC. Residues: CASSETGGLSSNF.

The chain employs TRBV12-1 and TRBJ2-1; the table's D gene call, TRBD2, was not cross checked with the DNA. TRBV12-1 is annotated as a pseudogene. The CDR3 sequence is 12 residues long. CDR3 region: CASSQTRTEQFF. DNA for the CDR3: TGTGCCAGCAGCCAGACTAGGACTGAGCAGTTCTTC.

The chain uses TRBV7-2 and TRBJ1-1; no firm D call. Germline values: CDR1 SGHTA, CDR2 FQGNSA. V lost 2 bases to trimming and J lost 1 base, with 14 bases between them. This CDR3 is built from 16 residues. The CDR3 DNA follows: TGTGCCAGCAGCTTATTTGGAGTAACAAGGAACACTGAAGCTTTCTTT. Its translation is CASSLFGVTRNTEAFF.

This clone was detected a few times. The chain couples TRBV4-2 to TRBJ1-3; no clear D. The V end was cut by 0 bases, the J end by 0 bases, with 12 bases between. The V gene's germline CDR1 is LGHNA and CDR2 YNFKEQ. This CDR3 contains 17 residues. The CDR3 reads CASSQDWVEDSGNTIYF. The CDR3 DNA sequence: TGTGCCAGCAGCCAAGATTGGGTAGAGGACTCTGGAAACACCATATATTTT.

This clone was observed a handful of times. The gene calls are TRBV7-7 and TRBJ1-1; TRBD1 might be the D (6 bases). Trimming took off 5 bases at V and 1 base at J, with 8 bases between the two ends. CDR3 length: 13 residues. CDR1 SSHAT and CDR2 FNYEAQ come from the germline V gene (reference sequence). The CDR3 spells CASSLDRNTEAFF. The CDR3 DNA is TGTGCCAGCAGCCTGGACAGGAACACTGAAGCTTTCTTT. Variable domain in full (rest from reference TRBV7-7 and TRBJ1-1): GAGVSQSPRYKVTKRGQDVTLRCDPISSHATLYWYQQALGQGPEFLTYFNYEAQPDKSGLPSDRFSAERPEGSISTLTIQRTEQRDSAMYRCASSLDRNTEAFFGQGTRLTVV.

As concerns this clone: The junction departs from germline at one end; a sequencing error may be responsible. This sequence joins TRBV10-1 and TRBJ2-6, with D maybe TRBD1 (5 bases). Germline lookup yields CDR1 WNHNN and CDR2 SYGVQD (reference sequence). The CDR3 length is 17 residues. For the CDR3, the DNA is TGCGCCAGCCAGGACACTTCTTTACCCTCTGGGGCCAACGCCCTGACTTTC. It encodes CASQDTSLPSGANALTF.

The V gene is TRBV2, the J gene TRBJ1-1; D is unresolved. V dropped 4 bases and J dropped 7 bases, with 22 bases sitting between them. Germline V gene sequence: CDR1 SNHLY, CDR2 FYNNEI. The CDR3 contains 16 residues. This CDR3 reads CASSAVANLLRGEAFF. CDR3 DNA sequence: TGTGCCAGCAGTGCGGTTGCCAACCTTTTGCGCGGTGAAGCTTTCTTT.

The CDR3 DNA follows: TGTGCCAGCAGCTTACGACACCCGAACACTGAAGCTTTCTTT. Its translation is CASSLRHPNTEAFF. This chain connects TRBV7-2 to TRBJ1-1; D remains unclear. Trimming took 2 bases from V and 1 from J, leaving 8 bases between them. Looked up from germline, CDR1 is SGHTA and CDR2 is FQGNSA. The CDR3 has 14 residues.

The chain carries TRBV9 and TRBJ2-2, with 9 bases identical to TRBD2. Germline V CDR1 and CDR2: SGDLS, YYNGEE. This CDR3 contains 16 residues. Trimming cost V 5 bases and J 4 bases; bases outside gene matches: 9. This CDR3 reads CASRPRASGVTGELFF. CDR3 bases: TGTGCCAGCAGACCCCGCGCTAGCGGGGTCACCGGGGAGCTGTTTTTT.

V and J are TRBV28 and TRBJ1-6; TRBD1 is a possible D gene (6 bases). Between the trimmed V and J ends, which lost 3 bases and 9 bases, there was a span of 12 bases. Germline-derived CDR1 and CDR2 are MDHEN and SYDVKM. The CDR3 is made up of 14 amino acids. This CDR3 reads CASSFTGLISPLHF. Here the CDR3 DNA reads TGTGCCAGCAGTTTTACAGGGTTAATTTCACCCCTCCACTTT.

V usage is TRBV2 and J usage is TRBJ1-2, with D possibly matching TRBD1 (6 bases). The CDR3 loop spans 20 amino acids. V gave up 2 bases and J gave up 2 bases, with 27 bases separating them. CDR1 is SNHLY, CDR2 FYNNEI, per germline. The CDR3 region has the DNA TGTGCCAGCAGTGAAACGGAGGGACTAAAGGGGGGGACGGACAACTATGGCTACACCTTC. Protein sequence: CASSETEGLKGGTDNYGYTF.

The chain employs TRBV7-3 and TRBJ1-1; 7 bases map to TRBD1. Per germline, CDR1 SGHTA and CDR2 FQGTGA. The junction had 8 bases not matched to a gene; V was cut back by 2 bases and J by 5 bases. The CDR3 sequence is 15 residues long. CDR3 in amino acids: CASSLFDRAGTEAFF. The CDR3, as DNA: TGTGCCAGCAGCTTATTCGACAGGGCTGGAACTGAAGCTTTCTTT. The complete variable domain, with remaining parts taken from reference TRBV7-3 and TRBJ1-1, reads GAGVSQTPSNKVTEKGKYVELRCDPISGHTALYWYRQSLGQGPEFLIYFQGTGAADDSGLPNDRFFAVRPEGSVSTLKIQRTERGDSAVYLCASSLFDRAGTEAFFGQGTRLTVV.

The V and J genes are TRBV7-2 and TRBJ2-7; D is possibly TRBD1 (6 bases). Germline CDR1 reads SGHTA; CDR2 reads FQGNSA. V shed 5 bases and J shed 2 bases, with 13 bases lying between them. The CDR3 is 14 residues long. CDR3 DNA sequence: TGTGCCAGCAGCCTCTACAGGGATGCCTACGAGCAGTACTTC. Amino acids: CASSLYRDAYEQYF.

The chain uses TRBV27 and TRBJ1-4, with no clear D. Looked up from germline, CDR1 is MNHEY and CDR2 is SMNVEV (reference sequence). The CDR3 totals 13 residues. Trimming removed 3 bases from V and 5 bases from J, with 7 bases in between. DNA for the CDR3: TGTGCCAGCAGTTTCCACGGGAATGAAAAACTGTTTTTT. It specifies CASSFHGNEKLFF.

CDR3 residues: CSATGQSPYEQYF. The CDR3 DNA reads TGCAGCGCCACGGGACAGTCGCCCTACGAGCAGTACTTC. V usage is TRBV29-1 and J usage is TRBJ2-7, with TRBD1 matching over 7 bases. CDR1 and CDR2 (germline): SQVTM, ANQGSEA. The J segment lost 2 bases and the V segment lost 7 bases, leaving 8 bases of the junction unmatched. The CDR3 loop spans 13 amino acids.